This passage covers 8 T cell receptor beta chains from one sample sequenced in a study of T cell responses to AZD1222 COVID-19 vaccine. Using immunoSEQ multiplex PCR, the repertoire was profiled, and TCRdb retains in-frame clones only, with some absent. The data show about 85,000 clones, approximately 90% seen once. This sample comprised peripheral blood, obtained 28 days after the second AZD1222 dose. The receptors stem from an adult who received the AZD1222 COVID-19 vaccine.

This clone was seen a single time. The chain is built from TRBV14 and TRBJ2-1; 10 bases align to TRBD2. The length of the CDR3 is 14 residues. Germline V lookup: CDR1 SGHDN, CDR2 FVKESK. After removal of 1 base from V and 6 bases from J, the junction contained 0 bases not matched to a gene. DNA of the CDR3: TGTGCCAGCAGCCAAGGGACTAGCGGCAATGAGCAGTTCTTC. It translates to CASSQGTSGNEQFF.

This clone was recorded once. This chain joins TRBV15 and TRBJ2-5, with 11 bases that match TRBD1. This CDR3 contains 16 residues. With V trimmed by 5 bases and J by 5 bases, 10 bases remained unmatched. From germline, CDR1 is LNHNV and CDR2 YYDKDF (reference sequence). This chain's CDR3 is CATSVWTGGAGETQYF. CDR3 nucleotide sequence: TGTGCCACCAGCGTCTGGACAGGGGGCGCCGGGGAGACCCAGTACTTC.

The CDR3 region has the DNA TGTGCCAGCAGCCCCGTACGGGGGGCGGCGTCCTACGAGCAGTACTTC. Residues: CASSPVRGAASYEQYF. This chain uses TRBV4-2 with TRBJ2-7, with a possible D match to TRBD2 (7 bases). This CDR3 region has 16 residues. Germline lookup yields CDR1 LGHNA and CDR2 YNFKEQ. V was shortened by 4 bases and J by 1 base, with 17 bases between the two germline ends.

CDR3 nucleotide sequence: TGCGCCAGCAGCTTGGGGGAGGGCGTTTACTATGGCTACACCTTC. This encodes CASSLGEGVYYGYTF. The chain couples TRBV5-1 to TRBJ1-2; D is ambiguous. This CDR3 comprises 15 residues. The V gene's germline CDR1 is SGHRS and CDR2 YFSETQ. V lost 0 bases and J 3 bases, leaving 12 bases between the germline ends.

The J gene is TRBJ1-1, the V gene TRBV5-1; no definite D call. Germline-derived CDR1 and CDR2 are SGHRS and YFSETQ. With 0 bases removed from V and 5 bases from J, the gap between germline ends came to 5 bases. The CDR3 has 12 amino acids. The CDR3 DNA follows: TGCGCCAGCAGCTTGGAGAGGACTGAAGCTTTCTTT. Its translation is CASSLERTEAFF.

The chain joins TRBV28 to TRBJ1-2; D not certain. Trimming took 3 bases from V and 2 from J, leaving 13 bases between them. The CDR3 covers 15 residues. Germline CDR1 MDHEN, CDR2 SYDVKM. This CDR3 is CASSFPQGRNYGYTF. DNA of the CDR3: TGTGCCAGCAGTTTCCCCCAAGGCAGGAACTATGGCTACACCTTC.

The chain couples TRBV3-1 (or the pseudogene TRBV3-2) to TRBJ2-1; possibly TRBD2 for D (5 bases). V was cut by 4 bases and J by 7 bases, with 14 bases left in between. Germline CDR1 is LGHDT and CDR2 is YNNKEL (reference sequence). The CDR3 totals 14 residues. The CDR3 sequence: CASSLVGSGNEQFF. DNA of the CDR3: TGTGCCAGCAGCCTGGTGGGGAGTGGAAATGAGCAGTTCTTC.

V and J are TRBV27 and TRBJ1-2, with 8 bases identical to TRBD1. Germline V gives CDR1 MNHEY, CDR2 SMNVEV (reference sequence). Unmatched junction bases numbered 7, after V lost 3 bases and J lost 4 bases. CDR3 length: 15 amino acids. The CDR3, as DNA: TGTGCCAGCAGTTTTTCAAGACAGGGGAGCTATGGCTACACCTTC. Protein: CASSFSRQGSYGYTF.